The sequence of this T cell receptor beta chain was determined in a study of blood T cell repertoires in COVID-19. Study-level information: Samples of COVID-19 (acute and convalescent) were obtained from the United States, Italy and Spain. PBMCs, B-cell-depleted T cells, or T cells provided the cDNA or gDNA that made up the material.

The CDR3 consists of 14 residues. CDR1 is LNHDA and CDR2 is SQIVND in the germline V gene (reference sequence). With 4 bases removed from V and 7 bases from J, the gap between germline ends came to 16 bases. Generated by immunoSEQ multiplex PCR, the TCRdb table keeps only in-frame clones and is missing some. The data hold some 150,000 clones, with approximately 82% observed a single time. Recovered status in Cohort 3 required two negative PCRs, clearance, or symptom resolution. The rearrangement joins TRBV19 to TRBJ1-2, with D perhaps matching TRBD1 (6 bases). The specimen sequenced was PBMCs or T cells enriched from blood (not recorded which). This sequence originates from a man aged 45 to 65 who had recovered from COVID-19. This CDR3 is CASSTGLGGAGYTF. In DNA form, the CDR3 reads TGTGCCAGTAGTACCGGATTGGGGGGGGCTGGCTACACCTTC.